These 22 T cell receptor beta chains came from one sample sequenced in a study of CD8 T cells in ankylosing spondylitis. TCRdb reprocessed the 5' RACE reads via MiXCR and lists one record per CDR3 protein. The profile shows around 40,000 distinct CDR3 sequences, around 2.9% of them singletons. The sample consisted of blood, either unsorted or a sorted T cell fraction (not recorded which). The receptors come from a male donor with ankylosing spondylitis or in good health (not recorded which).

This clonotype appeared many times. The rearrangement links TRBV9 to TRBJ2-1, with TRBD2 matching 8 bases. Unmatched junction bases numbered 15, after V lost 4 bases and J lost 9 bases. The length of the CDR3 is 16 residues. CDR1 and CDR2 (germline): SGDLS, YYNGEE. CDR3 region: CASSPTGTSGWGEQFF. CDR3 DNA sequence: TGTGCCAGCAGCCCTACCGGGACTAGTGGATGGGGTGAGCAGTTCTTC.

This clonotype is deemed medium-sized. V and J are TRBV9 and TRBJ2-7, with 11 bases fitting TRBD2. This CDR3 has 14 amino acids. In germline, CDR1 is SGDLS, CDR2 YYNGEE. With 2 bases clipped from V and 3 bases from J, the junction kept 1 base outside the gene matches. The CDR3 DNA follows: TGTGCCAGCAGCGTTGGGACTAGCGGCTACGAGCAGTACTTC. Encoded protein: CASSVGTSGYEQYF.

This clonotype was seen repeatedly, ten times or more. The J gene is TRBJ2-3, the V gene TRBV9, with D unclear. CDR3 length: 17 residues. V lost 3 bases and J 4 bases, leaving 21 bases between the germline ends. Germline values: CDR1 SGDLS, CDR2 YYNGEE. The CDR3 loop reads CASSGYRAYSLADTQYF. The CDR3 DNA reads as TGTGCCAGCAGCGGCTACAGAGCATACAGTCTAGCAGATACGCAGTATTTT.

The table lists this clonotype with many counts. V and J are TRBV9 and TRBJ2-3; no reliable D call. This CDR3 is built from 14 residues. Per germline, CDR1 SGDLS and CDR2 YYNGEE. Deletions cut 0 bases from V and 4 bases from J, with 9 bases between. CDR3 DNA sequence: TGTGCCAGCAGCGTAGCTGGCCTACCAGATACGCAGTATTTT. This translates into CASSVAGLPDTQYF.

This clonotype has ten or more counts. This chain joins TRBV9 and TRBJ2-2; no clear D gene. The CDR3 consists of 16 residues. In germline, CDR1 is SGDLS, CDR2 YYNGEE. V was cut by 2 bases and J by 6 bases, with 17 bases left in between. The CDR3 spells CASSVGPGSRAGELFF. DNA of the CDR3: TGTGCCAGCAGCGTTGGTCCAGGCAGTCGCGCCGGGGAGCTGTTTTTT.

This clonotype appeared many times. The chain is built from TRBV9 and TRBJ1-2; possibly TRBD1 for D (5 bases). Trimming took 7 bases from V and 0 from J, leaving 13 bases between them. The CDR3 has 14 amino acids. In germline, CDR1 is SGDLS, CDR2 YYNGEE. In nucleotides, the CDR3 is TGTGCCAGCTCCAGAGACAGCCCTAACTATGGCTACACCTTC. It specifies CASSRDSPNYGYTF.

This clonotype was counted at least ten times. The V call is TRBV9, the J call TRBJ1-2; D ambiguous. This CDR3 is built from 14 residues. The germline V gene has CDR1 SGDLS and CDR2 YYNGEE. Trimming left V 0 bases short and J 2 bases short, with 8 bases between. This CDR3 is CASSVVSRNYGYTF. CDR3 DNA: TGTGCCAGCAGCGTAGTTTCTCGGAACTATGGCTACACCTTC.

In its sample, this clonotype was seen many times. Here the CDR3 reads CASSLPGSWGTEAFF. The CDR3 DNA follows: TGTGCCAGCAGCCTTCCCGGATCGTGGGGCACTGAAGCTTTCTTT. This chain connects TRBV9 to TRBJ1-1; D is undetermined. The V gene lost 4 bases and the J gene lost 4 bases, with 17 bases spanning the gap. The CDR3 runs to 15 residues. CDR1 is SGDLS and CDR2 is YYNGEE in the germline V gene.

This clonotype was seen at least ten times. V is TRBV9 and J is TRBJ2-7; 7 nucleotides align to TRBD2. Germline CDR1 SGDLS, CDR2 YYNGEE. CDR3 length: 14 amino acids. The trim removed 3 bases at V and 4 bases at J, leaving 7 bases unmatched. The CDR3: CASSAPGTTYEQYF. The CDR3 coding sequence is TGTGCCAGCAGCGCCCCCGGGACTACTTACGAGCAGTACTTC.

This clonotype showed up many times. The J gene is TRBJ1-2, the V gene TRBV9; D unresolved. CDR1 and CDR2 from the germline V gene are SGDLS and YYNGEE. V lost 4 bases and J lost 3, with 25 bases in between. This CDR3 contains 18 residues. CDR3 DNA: TGTGCCAGCAGCCTATCCTCCCCGGGCACGGCTGGGTACTATGGCTACACCTTC. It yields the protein CASSLSSPGTAGYYGYTF.

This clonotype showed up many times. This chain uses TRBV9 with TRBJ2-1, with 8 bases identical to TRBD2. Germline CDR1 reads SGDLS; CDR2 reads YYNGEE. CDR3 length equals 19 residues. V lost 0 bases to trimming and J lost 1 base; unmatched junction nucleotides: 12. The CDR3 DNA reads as TGTGCCAGCAGCGTAGGGAGTGCGGGAGGAAGGAAATCCTACAATGAGCAGTTCTTC. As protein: CASSVGSAGGRKSYNEQFF.

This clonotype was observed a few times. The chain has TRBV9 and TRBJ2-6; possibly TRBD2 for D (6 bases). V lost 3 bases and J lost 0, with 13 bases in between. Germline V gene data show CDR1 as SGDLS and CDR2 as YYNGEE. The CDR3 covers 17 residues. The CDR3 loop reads CASSGGGYRSGANVLTF. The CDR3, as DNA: TGTGCCAGCAGCGGGGGAGGCTACCGCTCTGGGGCCAACGTCCTGACTTTC. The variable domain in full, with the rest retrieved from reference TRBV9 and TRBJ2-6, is DSGVTQTPKHLITATGQRVTLRCSPRSGDLSVYWYQQSLDQGLQFLIQYYNGEERAKGNILERFSAQQFPDLHSELNLSSLELGDSALYFCASSGGGYRSGANVLTFGAGSRLTVL.

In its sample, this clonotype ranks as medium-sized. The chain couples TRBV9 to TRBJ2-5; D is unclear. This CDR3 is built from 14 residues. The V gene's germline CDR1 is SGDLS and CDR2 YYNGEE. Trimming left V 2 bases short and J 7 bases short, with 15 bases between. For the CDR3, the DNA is TGTGCCAGCAGCGTCGACACAACCCTAGGGACCCAGTACTTC. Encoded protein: CASSVDTTLGTQYF.

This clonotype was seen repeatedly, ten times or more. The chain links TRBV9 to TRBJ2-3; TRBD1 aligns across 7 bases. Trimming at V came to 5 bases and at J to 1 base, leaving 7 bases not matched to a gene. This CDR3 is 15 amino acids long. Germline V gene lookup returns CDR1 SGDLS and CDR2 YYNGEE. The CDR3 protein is CASSYRGWGTDTQYF. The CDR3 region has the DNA TGTGCCAGCAGTTACAGGGGATGGGGCACAGATACGCAGTATTTT.

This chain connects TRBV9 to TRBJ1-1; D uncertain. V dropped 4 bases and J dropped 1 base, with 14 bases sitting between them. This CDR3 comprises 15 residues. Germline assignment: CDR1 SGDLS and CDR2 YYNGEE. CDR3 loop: CASSQSTRGNTEAFF. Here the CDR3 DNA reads TGTGCCAGCAGCCAGTCCACGCGGGGGAACACTGAAGCTTTCTTT. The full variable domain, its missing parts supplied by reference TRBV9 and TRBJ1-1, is DSGVTQTPKHLITATGQRVTLRCSPRSGDLSVYWYQQSLDQGLQFLIQYYNGEERAKGNILERFSAQQFPDLHSELNLSSLELGDSALYFCASSQSTRGNTEAFFGQGTRLTVV.

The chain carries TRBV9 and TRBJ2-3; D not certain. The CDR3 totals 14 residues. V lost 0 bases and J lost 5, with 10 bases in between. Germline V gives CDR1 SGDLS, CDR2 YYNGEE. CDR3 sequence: CASSVGPAGDTQYF. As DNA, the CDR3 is TGTGCCAGCAGCGTAGGCCCCGCCGGAGATACGCAGTATTTT.

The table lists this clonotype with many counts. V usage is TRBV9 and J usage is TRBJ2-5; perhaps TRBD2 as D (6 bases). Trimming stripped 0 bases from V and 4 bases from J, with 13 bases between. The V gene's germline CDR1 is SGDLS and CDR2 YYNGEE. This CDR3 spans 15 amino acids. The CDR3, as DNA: TGTGCCAGCAGCGTAGCGGGAGAGACGTTAGAGACCCAGTACTTC. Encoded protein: CASSVAGETLETQYF. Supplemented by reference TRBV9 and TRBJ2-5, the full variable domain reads DSGVTQTPKHLITATGQRVTLRCSPRSGDLSVYWYQQSLDQGLQFLIQYYNGEERAKGNILERFSAQQFPDLHSELNLSSLELGDSALYFCASSVAGETLETQYFGPGTRLLVL.

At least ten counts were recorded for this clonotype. The CDR3 region has the DNA TGTGCCAGCAGCCTGGACGACCTCCGGGGGAATTCACCCCTCCACTTT. Its protein product is CASSLDDLRGNSPLHF. The V and J genes are TRBV9 and TRBJ1-6, with a weak D call TRBD1 (5 bases). V was cut by 4 bases and J by 7 bases, with 18 bases left in between. Germline assignment: CDR1 SGDLS and CDR2 YYNGEE. CDR3 length: 16 residues.

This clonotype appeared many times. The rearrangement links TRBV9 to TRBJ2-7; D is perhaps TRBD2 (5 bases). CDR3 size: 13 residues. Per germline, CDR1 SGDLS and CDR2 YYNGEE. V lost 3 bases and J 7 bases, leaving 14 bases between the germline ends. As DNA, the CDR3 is TGTGCCAGCAGCGCCGTAAGCGGAGGAGAGCAGTACTTC. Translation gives CASSAVSGGEQYF.

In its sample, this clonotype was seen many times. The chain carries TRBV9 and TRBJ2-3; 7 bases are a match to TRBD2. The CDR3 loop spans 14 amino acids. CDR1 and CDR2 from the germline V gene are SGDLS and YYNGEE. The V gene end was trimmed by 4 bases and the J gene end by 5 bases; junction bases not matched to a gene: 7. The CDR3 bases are TGTGCCAGCAGCCCCAGAGCGGGGAGAGATACGCAGTATTTT. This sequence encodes CASSPRAGRDTQYF.

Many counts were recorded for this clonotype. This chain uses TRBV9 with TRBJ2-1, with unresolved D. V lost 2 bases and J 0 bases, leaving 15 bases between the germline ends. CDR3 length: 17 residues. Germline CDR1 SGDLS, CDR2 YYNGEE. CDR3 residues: CASSVSEARSSYNEQFF. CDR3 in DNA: TGTGCCAGCAGCGTTTCTGAAGCGAGAAGCTCCTACAATGAGCAGTTCTTC.

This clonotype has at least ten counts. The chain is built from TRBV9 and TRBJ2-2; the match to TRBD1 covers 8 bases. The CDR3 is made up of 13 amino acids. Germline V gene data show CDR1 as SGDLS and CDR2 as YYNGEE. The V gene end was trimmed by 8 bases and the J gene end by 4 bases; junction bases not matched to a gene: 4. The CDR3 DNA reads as TGTGCCAGTAAACAGGGGGGCACCGGGGAGCTGTTTTTT. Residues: CASKQGGTGELFF. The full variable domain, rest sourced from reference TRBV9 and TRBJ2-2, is DSGVTQTPKHLITATGQRVTLRCSPRSGDLSVYWYQQSLDQGLQFLIQYYNGEERAKGNILERFSAQQFPDLHSELNLSSLELGDSALYFCASKQGGTGELFFGEGSRLTVL.